This record concerns one TCR beta chain sequence. The assay was immunoSEQ multiplex PCR, and TCRdb's table has in-frame clones only and misses some. Here the sample spans around 180,000 clones, 79% being singletons. This specimen belongs to a study of blood T cell repertoires in COVID-19. The V gene lost 3 bases and the J gene lost 8 bases, with 13 bases spanning the gap. Germline V lookup: CDR1 DFQATT, CDR2 SNEGSKA (reference sequence). CDR3 length: 13 amino acids. The sequence came from a man between 60 and 75 years old with active or convalescent COVID-19. This chain connects TRBV20-1 to TRBJ1-4, with D possibly matching TRBD1 (5 bases). Input material: peripheral blood. The CDR3 sequence: CSASPQGFEKLFF. The CDR3 nucleotides read TGCAGTGCTAGTCCGCAGGGTTTCGAAAAACTGTTTTTT.